What follows describes a single T cell receptor beta chain. What this receptor recognizes is not known. No much larger clone exists at a distance of one base, and base qualities are not known. This specimen belongs to a study of identifying expanded T cells in peripheral blood (dated by TCRdb to between 2018 and 2021). Context from the whole study: Separate aliquots of the same genomic DNA pool were sequenced to produce technical replicates, and four replicates were compared in pairs.

No immune events such as infections were documented for the healthy donors during the collection period. Blood repertoires from healthy donors were used as a training cohort for calibrating time-dependent variance in a beta-binomial model of differential abundance of T-cell clones. There were about 10 healthy donors in the training cohort, of whom 3 were female and 7 were male. An age range of roughly 25 to 65 years, with an average of 43 years, was recorded for the donors. Whole blood was collected from each healthy donor at three time points spaced around 2 weeks apart and obtained from a commercial supplier. Genomic DNA was extracted from unsorted whole blood for immunosequencing. From the cysteine up to the phenylalanine, the CDR3 has a length of 16 residues. Here the CDR3 DNA is all that survives: 48 bases in frame from base 1. The germline V gene encodes CDR1 SNHLY and CDR2 FYNNEI. V gives up 1 base and J gives up 6 bases, and the segment between their germline ends measures 16 bases.

The study at large found these results: The binomial model flagged about 1.2 differentially abundant clones between technical replicates, compared with about 16 over about 2 weeks and 19 over roughly 4 weeks. Across all healthy-donor time intervals, the beta-binomial model significantly cut both the number of clones called differentially abundant and the false-positive rate. In all healthy donors, the variance in clone template counts between samples taken two weeks apart rose significantly as total template count increased. The authors expected that over much longer intervals, such as months to years, biological variance in healthy repertoires might increase even further.

The immunoSEQ Assay, which relies on bias-controlled multiplex PCR amplification of genomic DNA, was used to profile TCRbeta CDR3 regions. The authors' analysis ran thus. To quantify the absolute abundance of each unique TCRbeta CDR3 region, the sequences were collapsed and filtered. Differential abundance was tested with two models: a binomial (Fisher-equivalent) model and a beta-binomial model that adds time-dependent variance fitted from healthy donors. Clones with fewer than 5 combined templates were excluded, and clones with Benjamini-Hochberg FDR below 0.01 were called differentially abundant. The form v = (b*log(k)+a)^2 was used to model beta-binomial variance as a function of total template count across the two samples. TCRdb carries this immuneACCESS record with in-frame sequences only. Its versions omit some clonotypes, under half of them owing to an unresolved V gene in the studies checked, with the rest unexplained. For V, J and clone size, that table is used; D and trimming come from the DNA. Counted in this sample were 100,000 or so clones; about 89% of them appeared once. The top ten clonotypes cover 15% to 20% of the sample.

The sequence joins TRBV2 to TRBJ1-5, with TRBD1 tentatively as D gene (6 bases match). Sequenced material: blood. This sequence originates from a person aged 18 to 70 in good health. The bases are TGTGCCAGCAGTGAAGAACAGGGAACAATTAGTCAGCCCCAGCATTTT. Translated, it gives CASSEEQGTISQPQHF.